This is a list of T cell receptor beta chains from one sample in a study of cytomegalovirus exposure and HLA in healthy donors. Clones were read by immunoSEQ multiplex PCR, and TCRdb kept only the in-frame ones, dropping some. The top ten hold about 1.7% of the sample, which has 95,000 to 150,000 clones, 70% to 85% seen once. The sequenced sample was PBMCs. The receptors here all came from a young man in good health and CMV-seronegative. CDR3s include the opening cysteine and the closing phenylalanine or tryptophan. The D gene is left open where the match is weak. Size tells how often a clone was seen (once, few, many) or the class of an expanded clone, and some rows leave it out.

d_call	j_call	clone_size	v_call	cdr3_aa	cdr3_nt
NA	TRBJ2-7	NA	TRBV5-1	CASTRGTSSYEQYF	TGCGCCAGCACCAGGGGTACTAGCTCCTACGAGCAGTACTTC
NA	TRBJ2-7	NA	TRBV9	CASSVKGQGLNEQYF	TGTGCCAGCAGCGTCAAGGGGCAGGGTTTGAACGAGCAGTACTTC
NA	TRBJ1-3	NA	TRBV9	CASSVDGGSGNTIYF	TGTGCCAGCAGCGTAGATGGCGGCTCTGGAAACACCATATATTTT
NA	TRBJ1-5	NA	TRBV5-6	CASSRTASTPQHF	TGTGCCAGCAGCCGGACAGCCTCTACGCCCCAGCATTTT
NA	TRBJ1-1	NA	TRBV2	CASSTRGGGTEAFF	TGTGCCAGCAGCACACGCGGGGGTGGCACTGAAGCTTTCTTT
NA	TRBJ2-7	NA	TRBV4-3	CASSQEASVTYEQYF	TGCGCCAGCAGCCAAGAGGCCAGTGTGACCTACGAGCAGTACTTC
TRBD1	TRBJ2-7	NA	TRBV6-1	CASSEAPSTGEEQYF	TGTGCCAGCAGTGAAGCCCCTTCCACAGGGGAAGAGCAGTACTTC
TRBD1	TRBJ2-7	once	TRBV19	CASSTGQGGPSYEQYF	TGTGCCAGTAGTACTGGACAGGGTGGCCCCTCCTACGAGCAGTACTTC
TRBD1	TRBJ1-5	few	TRBV27	CASSGVGQGGNQPQHF	TGTGCCAGCAGTGGCGTGGGACAGGGTGGCAATCAGCCCCAGCATTTT
TRBD2	TRBJ2-5	NA	TRBV6-1	CASLAGGRGETQYF	TGTGCCAGCTTAGCGGGGGGGCGGGGAGAGACCCAGTACTTC